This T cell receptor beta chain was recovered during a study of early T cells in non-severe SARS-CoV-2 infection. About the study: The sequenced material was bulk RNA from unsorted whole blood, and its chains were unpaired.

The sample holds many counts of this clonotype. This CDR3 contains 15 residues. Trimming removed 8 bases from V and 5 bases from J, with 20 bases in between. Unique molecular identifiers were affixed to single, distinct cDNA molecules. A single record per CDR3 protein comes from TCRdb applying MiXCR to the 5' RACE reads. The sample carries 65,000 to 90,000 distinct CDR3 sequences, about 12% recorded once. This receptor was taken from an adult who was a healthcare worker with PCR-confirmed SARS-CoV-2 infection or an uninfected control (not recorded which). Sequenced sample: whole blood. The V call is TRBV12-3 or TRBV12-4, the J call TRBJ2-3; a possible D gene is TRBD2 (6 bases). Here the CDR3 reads CASSYRVQRVDTQYF. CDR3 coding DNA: TGTGCCAGCTCCTACCGGGTCCAGCGGGTAGATACGCAGTATTTT.